This is a list of T cell receptor beta chains from one sample in a study of blood T cell repertoires in COVID-19. Only in-frame clones appear in the TCRdb table, and some are missing; sequencing was by immunoSEQ multiplex PCR. The sample consists of more than 110,000 clones, 84% of them appearing once. Sequencing used peripheral blood. These receptors were collected from a woman aged 55 to 70 with acute or convalescent COVID-19. The CDR3 runs from the conserved cysteine through the conserved F or W. A D gene is named only where the DNA matches it firmly. Not every row has a clone size; where given, it reads once, few, many or a size class.

abundance	d_gene	v_gene	j_gene	CDR3aa	CDR3nt
.	.	TRBV5-4	TRBJ1-1	CASSGQRNTEAFF	TGTGCCAGTTCAGGACAGAGAAACACTGAAGCTTTCTTT
.	TRBD2	TRBV7-3	TRBJ2-1	CASSLSAGEESRYNEQFF	TGTGCCAGCAGCTTATCAGCGGGAGAGGAATCCCGCTACAATGAGCAGTTCTTC
.	.	TRBV28	TRBJ2-7	CASSLDSSYEQYF	TGTGCCAGCAGCCTGGACAGCTCCTACGAGCAGTACTTC
.	TRBD2	TRBV14	TRBJ2-7	CASSWTSGASYEQYF	TGTGCCAGCAGCTGGACTAGCGGGGCCTCCTACGAGCAGTACTTC
.	TRBD2	TRBV5-4	TRBJ2-5	CASSRRGPSGGRAQYF	TGTGCCAGCAGCAGACGTGGGCCTAGCGGGGGGAGGGCCCAGTACTTC
.	.	TRBV9	TRBJ1-1	CASSVTDWAEAFF	TGTGCCAGCAGCGTAACGGACTGGGCTGAAGCTTTCTTT
.	.	TRBV7-2	TRBJ1-4	CASSFDRGRNEKLFF	TGTGCCAGCAGCTTCGACAGAGGAAGAAATGAAAAACTGTTTTTT
.	TRBD1	TRBV6-6	TRBJ1-2	CASIPGQGLGDGYTF	TGTGCCAGCATCCCGGGACAGGGGTTAGGAGATGGCTACACCTTC
few	TRBD1	TRBV5-4	TRBJ2-1	CAGSPGTGTYNEQFF	TGTGCCGGTTCCCCCGGGACAGGAACTTACAATGAGCAGTTCTTC
once	.	TRBV19	TRBJ2-1	CASRTSSGPYNEQFF	TGTGCCAGTAGGACTAGTTCGGGCCCCTACAATGAGCAGTTCTTC
.	.	TRBV7-7	TRBJ2-2	CASSPRGGNTGELFF	TGTGCTAGCAGCCCCCGAGGGGGGAACACCGGGGAGCTGTTTTTT
.	TRBD1	TRBV6-5	TRBJ1-2	CASSPGTGIYGYTF	TGTGCCAGCAGCCCCGGGACAGGGATCTATGGCTACACCTTC
.	.	TRBV5-6	TRBJ1-6	CASSLLKWGASPLHF	TGTGCCAGCAGCTTGTTGAAGTGGGGAGCTTCACCCCTCCACTTT
once	TRBD1	TRBV20-1	TRBJ2-7	CSASGTGTGNYEQYF	TGCAGTGCTAGTGGTACCGGGACAGGAAATTACGAGCAGTACTTC
.	TRBD1	TRBV6-5	TRBJ2-7	CASSPTGTYEQYF	TGTGCCAGCAGTCCGACAGGGACCTACGAGCAGTACTTC
.	.	TRBV3-1/TRBV3-2	TRBJ2-5	CASSRPYSGAHQETQYF	TGTGCCAGCAGCCGACCCTATAGCGGAGCTCACCAAGAGACCCAGTACTTC
.	.	TRBV5-1	TRBJ2-7	CASSLTAATPNEQYF	TGCGCCAGCAGCCTGACAGCTGCGACCCCCAACGAGCAGTACTTC
.	.	TRBV7-8	TRBJ2-1	CALPAGSYNEQFF	TGTGCTTTACCGGCGGGATCCTACAATGAGCAGTTCTTC
.	.	TRBV10-3	TRBJ1-3	CAISSGRLSGNTIYF	TGTGCCATCAGTAGCGGCCGCCTCTCTGGAAACACCATATATTTT
.	.	TRBV19	TRBJ2-1	CASSEGGRLFYNEQFF	TGTGCCAGTTCAGAGGGGGGGCGGCTTTTCTACAATGAGCAGTTCTTC
few	.	TRBV7-3	TRBJ2-1	CASSSGQYNEQFF	TGTGCCAGCAGCTCCGGACAGTACAATGAGCAGTTCTTC
.	.	TRBV29-1	TRBJ2-3	CSVEADGTSTDTQYF	TGCAGCGTTGAGGCGGACGGGACTAGCACAGATACGCAGTATTTT
.	.	TRBV4-1	TRBJ1-2	CASSQDSGLYGYTF	TGCGCCAGCAGCCAAGATAGCGGCCTCTATGGCTACACCTTC
.	.	TRBV6-5	TRBJ2-5	CASQTGRIRETQYF	TGTGCCAGCCAGACAGGGAGGATTAGGGAGACCCAGTACTTC
.	.	TRBV27	TRBJ1-2	CASSLYGHIAEGNYGYTF	TGTGCCAGCAGTTTATATGGCCACATAGCAGAGGGAAACTATGGCTACACCTTC
.	.	TRBV29-1	TRBJ2-7	CSVDTEYEQYF	TGCAGCGTTGATACGGAGTACGAGCAGTACTTC
.	.	TRBV27	TRBJ1-2	CASSSTPGSAGYTF	TGTGCCAGCAGTTCGACTCCCGGGTCGGCGGGCTACACCTTC
once	.	TRBV5-8	TRBJ2-5	CASSSRAMGTQYF	TGTGCCAGCAGCTCCAGGGCCATGGGGACCCAGTACTTC
.	.	TRBV28	TRBJ1-5	CASSLYLDRNQPQHF	TGTGCCAGCAGTTTATACCTCGACAGAAATCAGCCCCAGCATTTT
.	.	TRBV20-1	TRBJ1-5	CSASFWGRSRNQPQHF	TGCAGTGCTAGTTTTTGGGGCAGGAGTCGCAATCAGCCCCAGCATTTT
.	TRBD1	TRBV6-2/TRBV6-3	TRBJ1-2	CASSYIPGQYGYTF	TGTGCCAGCAGTTACATCCCGGGACAGTATGGCTACACCTTC
.	.	TRBV10-3	TRBJ2-2	CAISESNGPGELFF	TGTGCCATCAGTGAGTCAAATGGGCCCGGGGAGCTGTTTTTT
.	.	TRBV7-6	TRBJ2-5	CASSSHRVETQYF	TGTGCCAGCAGCTCCCACAGGGTGGAGACCCAGTACTTC
many	TRBD2	TRBV18	TRBJ2-1	CASSALAVENNEQFF	TGTGCCAGCTCGGCACTAGCGGTAGAAAACAATGAGCAGTTCTTC
.	TRBD2	TRBV6-1	TRBJ2-7	CASSESGTSGRIGYEQYF	TGTGCCAGCAGTGAATCTGGGACTAGCGGGAGGATCGGCTACGAGCAGTACTTC
.	.	TRBV12-3/TRBV12-4	TRBJ1-5	CASSLVGGPQHF	TGTGCCAGCTCCCTCGTGGGGGGGCCCCAGCATTTT
.	.	TRBV5-1	TRBJ2-5	CASSDTRGSETQYF	TGCGCCAGCAGCGATACTCGGGGTAGCGAGACCCAGTACTTC
.	TRBD2	TRBV2	TRBJ2-7	CASSGGRAVDEQYF	TGTGCCAGCAGTGGCGGGAGGGCGGTCGACGAGCAGTACTTC
.	.	TRBV5-6	TRBJ1-5	CASSVDRLDQPQHF	TGTGCCAGCAGCGTCGACAGGTTAGATCAGCCCCAGCATTTT
.	TRBD1	TRBV18	TRBJ2-2	CASSDSRDRGLTGELFF	TGTGCCAGCTCAGACTCACGGGACAGGGGGCTCACCGGGGAGCTGTTTTTT
.	.	TRBV29-1	TRBJ1-1	CSVGFGDTEAFF	TGCAGCGTTGGGTTCGGGGACACTGAAGCTTTCTTT
.	TRBD1	TRBV10-3	TRBJ1-4	CAISDPTGGAYNEKLFF	TGTGCCATCAGTGATCCGACAGGGGGGGCCTATAATGAAAAACTGTTTTTT
.	TRBD2	TRBV10-1	TRBJ2-1	CASSDIAGGPRNEQFF	TGCGCCAGCAGTGACATAGCGGGAGGGCCAAGGAATGAGCAGTTCTTC
.	.	TRBV7-9	TRBJ2-7	CASSLIEGEYF	TGTGCCAGCAGCTTAATTGAGGGGGAGTACTTC
few	.	TRBV13	TRBJ2-7	CASSLEGSGASSYEQYF	TGTGCCAGCAGCTTAGAGGGATCAGGGGCAAGCTCCTACGAGCAGTACTTC
.	.	TRBV28	TRBJ2-7	CASSFSMLGSSYEQYF	TGTGCCAGCAGTTTCTCGATGTTAGGGAGCTCCTACGAGCAGTACTTC
.	.	TRBV28	TRBJ1-1	CASIEGPLGTEAFF	TGTGCCAGCATTGAGGGTCCCCTTGGGACTGAAGCTTTCTTT
.	TRBD1	TRBV11-2	TRBJ1-2	CASYWTGVGYTF	TGTGCCAGTTACTGGACAGGGGTCGGCTACACCTTC
.	TRBD2	TRBV20-1	TRBJ2-1	CSASPPGLAGAEQFF	TGCAGTGCTAGTCCCCCGGGACTAGCGGGAGCTGAGCAGTTCTTC
.	.	TRBV6-1	TRBJ1-2	CASSEARQAAGYTF	TGTGCCAGCAGTGAAGCGCGACAGGCTGCTGGCTACACCTTC
once	TRBD2	TRBV28	TRBJ2-1	CASSTGTRDYNEQFF	TGTGCCAGCAGTACCGGGACTAGGGACTACAATGAGCAGTTCTTC
.	.	TRBV3-1/TRBV3-2	TRBJ2-2	CASSQVSLTGELFF	TGTGCCAGCAGCCAAGTGTCACTCACCGGGGAGCTGTTTTTT
.	.	TRBV5-1	TRBJ1-5	CASSPRGGASQPQHF	TGCGCCAGCAGCCCCCGGGGGGGGGCTTCTCAGCCCCAGCATTTT
.	.	TRBV5-6	TRBJ2-1	CASSLGLSYNEQFF	TGTGCCAGCAGCTTGGGACTGTCCTACAATGAGCAGTTCTTC